Presented here are 4 T cell receptor beta chains from one specimen sequenced in a study of blood T cell repertoires in COVID-19. Profiling relied on immunoSEQ multiplex PCR, and the TCRdb table lists in-frame clones only, not all of them. Of 55,000 to 75,000 clones listed, roughly three quarters are singletons. The sample was peripheral blood. The receptor source for this set is a human donor in a cohort sampled during active COVID-19.

The chain has TRBV2 and TRBJ1-6; TRBD1 agrees at 10 bases. The length of the CDR3 is 13 residues. The V gene's germline CDR1 is SNHLY and CDR2 FYNNEI. V dropped 6 bases and J dropped 9; count of bases not matched to a gene: 2. In DNA form, the CDR3 reads TGTGCCAGCAGGGGGACAGGGGCTTCACCCCTCCACTTT. Amino acids: CASRGTGASPLHF.

CDR3 loop: CAWSRGAKGYTF. CDR3 DNA sequence: TGTGCCTGGAGCAGGGGGGCAAAAGGCTACACCTTC. V gene TRBV30 combines with J gene TRBJ1-2, with 7 bases identical to TRBD1. After removal of 3 bases from V and 8 bases from J, the junction contained 6 bases not matched to a gene. Looked up from germline, CDR1 is GTSNPN and CDR2 is SVGIG (reference sequence). This CDR3 has 12 amino acids.

V gene TRBV6-2 or TRBV6-3 combines with J gene TRBJ1-2; D is unclear. The CDR3 extends over 12 amino acids. The V and J ends lost 2 bases and 8 bases respectively, with 9 bases between them. The germline CDR1 and CDR2 sequences are MNHEY and SVGEGT. The CDR3 region is CASSYMGRGYTF. Written as DNA, the CDR3 is TGTGCCAGCAGTTACATGGGGAGAGGCTACACCTTC.

The rearrangement links TRBV18 to TRBJ1-1, with TRBD1 matching 8 bases. V dropped 6 bases and J dropped 10; count of bases not matched to a gene: 13. This CDR3 contains 14 residues. Germline V gene sequence: CDR1 KGHSH, CDR2 LQKENI. The CDR3 loop reads CASSPGTGLSGAFF. CDR3 DNA sequence: TGTGCCAGCTCGCCCGGGACAGGCCTATCTGGAGCTTTCTTT.